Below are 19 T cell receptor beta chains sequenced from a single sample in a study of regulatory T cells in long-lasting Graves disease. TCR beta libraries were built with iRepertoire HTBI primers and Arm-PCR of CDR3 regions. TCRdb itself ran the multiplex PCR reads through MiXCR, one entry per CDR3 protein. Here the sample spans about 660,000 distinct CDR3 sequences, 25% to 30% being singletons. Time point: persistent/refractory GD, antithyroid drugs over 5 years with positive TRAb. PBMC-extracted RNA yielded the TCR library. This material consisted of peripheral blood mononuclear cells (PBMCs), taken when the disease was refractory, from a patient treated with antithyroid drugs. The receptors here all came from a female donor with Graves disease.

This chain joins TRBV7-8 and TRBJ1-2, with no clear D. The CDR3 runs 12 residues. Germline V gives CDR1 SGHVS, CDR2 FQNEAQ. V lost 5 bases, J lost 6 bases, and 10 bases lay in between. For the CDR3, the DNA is TGTGCCAGCAGCCCCGGATGGGATGGCTACACCTTC. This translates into CASSPGWDGYTF.

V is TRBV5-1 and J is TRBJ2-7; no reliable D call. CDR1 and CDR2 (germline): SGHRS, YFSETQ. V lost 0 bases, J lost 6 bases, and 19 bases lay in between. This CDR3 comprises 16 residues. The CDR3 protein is CASSLGAGDGVGEQYF. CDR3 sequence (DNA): TGCGCCAGCAGCTTGGGTGCAGGTGACGGTGTGGGCGAGCAGTACTTC.

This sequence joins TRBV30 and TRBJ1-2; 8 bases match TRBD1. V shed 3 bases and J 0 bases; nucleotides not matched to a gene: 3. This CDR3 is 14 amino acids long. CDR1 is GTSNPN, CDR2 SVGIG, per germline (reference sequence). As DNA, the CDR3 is TGTGCCTGGAGCGCGGACAGGGCTAACTATGGCTACACCTTC. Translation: CAWSADRANYGYTF.

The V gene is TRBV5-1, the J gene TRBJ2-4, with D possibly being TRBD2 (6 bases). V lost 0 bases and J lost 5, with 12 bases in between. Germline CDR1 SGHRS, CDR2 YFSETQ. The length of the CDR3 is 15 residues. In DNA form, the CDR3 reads TGCGCCAGCAGCTTGGCAACGGGAGTGCAAAACATTCAGTACTTC. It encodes CASSLATGVQNIQYF. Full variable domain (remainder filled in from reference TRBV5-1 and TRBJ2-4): KAGVTQTPRYLIKTRGQQVTLSCSPISGHRSVSWYQQTPGQGLQFLFEYFSETQRNKGNFPGRFSGRQFSNSRSEMNVSTLELGDSALYLCASSLATGVQNIQYFGAGTRLSVL.

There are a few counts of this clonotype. The DNA for the CDR3 is TGTGCCAGCAGCCGACAGGGGATCTACGAGCAGTACTTC. Its translation: CASSRQGIYEQYF. J is TRBJ2-7 and V is TRBV7-3; 8 positions agree with TRBD1. The junction had 3 bases not matched to a gene; V was cut back by 5 bases and J by 3 bases. Germline CDR1 is SGHTA and CDR2 is FQGTGA. The CDR3 extends over 13 amino acids.

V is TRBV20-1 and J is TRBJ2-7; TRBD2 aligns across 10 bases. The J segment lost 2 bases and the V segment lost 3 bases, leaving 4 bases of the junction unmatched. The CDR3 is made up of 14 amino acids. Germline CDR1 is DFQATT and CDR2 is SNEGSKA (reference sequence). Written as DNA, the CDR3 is TGCAGTGCTAGCCTAAGCGGGAGGGCCTACGAGCAGTACTTC. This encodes CSASLSGRAYEQYF.

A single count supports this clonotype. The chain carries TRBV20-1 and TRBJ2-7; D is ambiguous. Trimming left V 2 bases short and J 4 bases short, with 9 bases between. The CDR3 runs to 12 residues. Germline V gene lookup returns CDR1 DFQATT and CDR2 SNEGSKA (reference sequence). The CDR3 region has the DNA TGCAGTGCTAGAACGTTAGGTTACGAGCAGTACTTC. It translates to CSARTLGYEQYF.

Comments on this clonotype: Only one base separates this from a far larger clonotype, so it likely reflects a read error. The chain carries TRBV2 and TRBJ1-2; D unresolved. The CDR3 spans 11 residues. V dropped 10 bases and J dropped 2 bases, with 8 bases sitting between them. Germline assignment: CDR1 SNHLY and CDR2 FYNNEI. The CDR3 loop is CANSRNYGYTF. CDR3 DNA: TGTGCCAACAGCCGGAACTATGGCTACACCTTC.

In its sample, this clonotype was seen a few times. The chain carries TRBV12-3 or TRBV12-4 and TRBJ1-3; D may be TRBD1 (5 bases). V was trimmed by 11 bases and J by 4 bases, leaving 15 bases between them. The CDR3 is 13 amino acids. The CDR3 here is CASRQWTGNTIYF. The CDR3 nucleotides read TGTGCCTCCAGACAGTGGACCGGAAACACCATATATTTT.

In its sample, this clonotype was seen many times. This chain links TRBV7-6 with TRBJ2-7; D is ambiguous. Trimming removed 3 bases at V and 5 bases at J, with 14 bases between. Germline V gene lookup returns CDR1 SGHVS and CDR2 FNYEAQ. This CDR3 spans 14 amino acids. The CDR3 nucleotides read TGTGCCAGCAGCTTCATAGCTCCTGGAGACGAGCAGTACTTC. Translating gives CASSFIAPGDEQYF.

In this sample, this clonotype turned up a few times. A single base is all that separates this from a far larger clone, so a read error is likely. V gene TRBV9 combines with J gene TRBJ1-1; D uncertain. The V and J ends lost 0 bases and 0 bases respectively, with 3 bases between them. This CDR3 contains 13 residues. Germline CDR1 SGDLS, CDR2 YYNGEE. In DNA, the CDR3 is TGTGCCAGCAGCGTAGTGGTGAACACTGAAGCTTTCTTT. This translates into CASSVVVNTEAFF. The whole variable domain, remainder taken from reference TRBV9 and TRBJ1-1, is DSGVTQTPKHLITATGQRVTLRCSPRSGDLSVYWYQQSLDQGLQFLIQYYNGEERAKGNILERFSAQQFPDLHSELNLSSLELGDSALYFCASSVVVNTEAFFGQGTRLTVV.

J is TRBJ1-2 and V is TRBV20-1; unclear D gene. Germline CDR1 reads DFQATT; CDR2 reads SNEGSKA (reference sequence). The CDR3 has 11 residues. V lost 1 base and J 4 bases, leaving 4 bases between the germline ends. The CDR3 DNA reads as TGCAGTGCTAGAGGATCCTATGGCTACACCTTC. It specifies CSARGSYGYTF.

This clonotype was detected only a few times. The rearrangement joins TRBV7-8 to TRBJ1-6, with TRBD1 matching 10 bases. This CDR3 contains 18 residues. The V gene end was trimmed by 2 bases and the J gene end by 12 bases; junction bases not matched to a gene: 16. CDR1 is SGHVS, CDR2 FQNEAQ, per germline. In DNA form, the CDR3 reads TGTGCCAGCAGCTTAAACCGCCTTGGGACAGGGGAGAGGAGACCCCTCCACTTT. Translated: CASSLNRLGTGERRPLHF.

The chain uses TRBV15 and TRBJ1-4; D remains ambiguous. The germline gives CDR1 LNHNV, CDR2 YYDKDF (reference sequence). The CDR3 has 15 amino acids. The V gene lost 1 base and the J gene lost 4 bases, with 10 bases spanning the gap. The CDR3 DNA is TGTGCCACCAGCAGAGCGGATGGCAGTAATGAAAAACTGTTTTTT. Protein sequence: CATSRADGSNEKLFF.

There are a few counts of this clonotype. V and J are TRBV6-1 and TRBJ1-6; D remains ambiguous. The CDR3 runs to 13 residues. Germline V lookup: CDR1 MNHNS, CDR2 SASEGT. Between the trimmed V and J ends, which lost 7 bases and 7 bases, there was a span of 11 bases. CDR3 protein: CASIPNPNSPLHF. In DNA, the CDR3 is TGTGCCAGCATTCCCAATCCCAATTCACCCCTCCACTTT.

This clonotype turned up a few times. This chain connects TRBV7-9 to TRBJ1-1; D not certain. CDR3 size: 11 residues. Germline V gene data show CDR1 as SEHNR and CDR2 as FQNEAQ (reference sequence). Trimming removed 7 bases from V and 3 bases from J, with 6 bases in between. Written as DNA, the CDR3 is TGTGCCAGCATACAAGACACTGAAGCTTTCTTT. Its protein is CASIQDTEAFF.

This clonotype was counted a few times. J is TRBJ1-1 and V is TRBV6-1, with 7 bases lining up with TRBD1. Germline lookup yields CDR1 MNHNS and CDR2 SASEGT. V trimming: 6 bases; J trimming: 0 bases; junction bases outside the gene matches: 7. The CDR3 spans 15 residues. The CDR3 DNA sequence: TGTGCCAGCAGAGATGGGACAGTCATGAACACTGAAGCTTTCTTT. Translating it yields CASRDGTVMNTEAFF.

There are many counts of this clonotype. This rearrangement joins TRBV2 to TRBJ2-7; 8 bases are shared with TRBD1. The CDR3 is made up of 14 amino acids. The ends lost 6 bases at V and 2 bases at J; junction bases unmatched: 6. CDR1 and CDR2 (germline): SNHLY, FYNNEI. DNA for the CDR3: TGTGCCAGCAGGGGACAGGTGGTGACCTACGAGCAGTACTTC. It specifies CASRGQVVTYEQYF.

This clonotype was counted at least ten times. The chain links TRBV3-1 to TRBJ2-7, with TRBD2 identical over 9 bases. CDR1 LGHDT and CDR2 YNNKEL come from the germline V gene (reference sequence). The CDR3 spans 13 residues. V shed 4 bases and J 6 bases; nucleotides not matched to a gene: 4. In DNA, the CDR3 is TGTGCCAGCAGCCGGACTAGCGAGGGCGAGCAGTACTTC. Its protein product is CASSRTSEGEQYF.